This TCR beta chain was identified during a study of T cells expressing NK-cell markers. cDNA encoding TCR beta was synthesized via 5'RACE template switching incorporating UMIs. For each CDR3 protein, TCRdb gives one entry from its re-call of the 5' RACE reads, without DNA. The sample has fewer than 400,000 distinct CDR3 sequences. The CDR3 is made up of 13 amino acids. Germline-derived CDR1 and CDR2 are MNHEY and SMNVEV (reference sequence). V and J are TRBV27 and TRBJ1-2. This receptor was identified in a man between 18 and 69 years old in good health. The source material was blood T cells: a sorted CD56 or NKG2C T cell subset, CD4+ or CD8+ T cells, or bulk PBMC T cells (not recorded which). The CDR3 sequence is CASSPVRGWGYTF.